This T cell receptor (beta chain) is drawn from a study of T cell responses to AZD1222 COVID-19 vaccine. Findings and limits, study-wide: Only five or six people who got AZD1222 tested seropositive at baseline.

Profiled with immunoSEQ multiplex PCR; TCRdb holds only in-frame clones, not every one. The sample carries 86,000 or so clones, around 90% recorded once. This CDR3 region has 13 residues. Germline V gene data show CDR1 as MNHEY and CDR2 as SVGAGI. The V and J ends lost 4 bases and 10 bases respectively, with 14 bases between them. Notes on this clone: Its antigen is as yet unknown.

V is TRBV6-5 and J is TRBJ2-1; D ambiguous. The TCR was taken from an adult in good health. This specimen consisted of peripheral blood, obtained on day 0 of AZD1222 vaccination. The CDR3 region is CASSFDTGKEQFF. For the CDR3, the DNA is TGTGCCAGCAGTTTCGACACCGGTAAAGAGCAGTTCTTC.